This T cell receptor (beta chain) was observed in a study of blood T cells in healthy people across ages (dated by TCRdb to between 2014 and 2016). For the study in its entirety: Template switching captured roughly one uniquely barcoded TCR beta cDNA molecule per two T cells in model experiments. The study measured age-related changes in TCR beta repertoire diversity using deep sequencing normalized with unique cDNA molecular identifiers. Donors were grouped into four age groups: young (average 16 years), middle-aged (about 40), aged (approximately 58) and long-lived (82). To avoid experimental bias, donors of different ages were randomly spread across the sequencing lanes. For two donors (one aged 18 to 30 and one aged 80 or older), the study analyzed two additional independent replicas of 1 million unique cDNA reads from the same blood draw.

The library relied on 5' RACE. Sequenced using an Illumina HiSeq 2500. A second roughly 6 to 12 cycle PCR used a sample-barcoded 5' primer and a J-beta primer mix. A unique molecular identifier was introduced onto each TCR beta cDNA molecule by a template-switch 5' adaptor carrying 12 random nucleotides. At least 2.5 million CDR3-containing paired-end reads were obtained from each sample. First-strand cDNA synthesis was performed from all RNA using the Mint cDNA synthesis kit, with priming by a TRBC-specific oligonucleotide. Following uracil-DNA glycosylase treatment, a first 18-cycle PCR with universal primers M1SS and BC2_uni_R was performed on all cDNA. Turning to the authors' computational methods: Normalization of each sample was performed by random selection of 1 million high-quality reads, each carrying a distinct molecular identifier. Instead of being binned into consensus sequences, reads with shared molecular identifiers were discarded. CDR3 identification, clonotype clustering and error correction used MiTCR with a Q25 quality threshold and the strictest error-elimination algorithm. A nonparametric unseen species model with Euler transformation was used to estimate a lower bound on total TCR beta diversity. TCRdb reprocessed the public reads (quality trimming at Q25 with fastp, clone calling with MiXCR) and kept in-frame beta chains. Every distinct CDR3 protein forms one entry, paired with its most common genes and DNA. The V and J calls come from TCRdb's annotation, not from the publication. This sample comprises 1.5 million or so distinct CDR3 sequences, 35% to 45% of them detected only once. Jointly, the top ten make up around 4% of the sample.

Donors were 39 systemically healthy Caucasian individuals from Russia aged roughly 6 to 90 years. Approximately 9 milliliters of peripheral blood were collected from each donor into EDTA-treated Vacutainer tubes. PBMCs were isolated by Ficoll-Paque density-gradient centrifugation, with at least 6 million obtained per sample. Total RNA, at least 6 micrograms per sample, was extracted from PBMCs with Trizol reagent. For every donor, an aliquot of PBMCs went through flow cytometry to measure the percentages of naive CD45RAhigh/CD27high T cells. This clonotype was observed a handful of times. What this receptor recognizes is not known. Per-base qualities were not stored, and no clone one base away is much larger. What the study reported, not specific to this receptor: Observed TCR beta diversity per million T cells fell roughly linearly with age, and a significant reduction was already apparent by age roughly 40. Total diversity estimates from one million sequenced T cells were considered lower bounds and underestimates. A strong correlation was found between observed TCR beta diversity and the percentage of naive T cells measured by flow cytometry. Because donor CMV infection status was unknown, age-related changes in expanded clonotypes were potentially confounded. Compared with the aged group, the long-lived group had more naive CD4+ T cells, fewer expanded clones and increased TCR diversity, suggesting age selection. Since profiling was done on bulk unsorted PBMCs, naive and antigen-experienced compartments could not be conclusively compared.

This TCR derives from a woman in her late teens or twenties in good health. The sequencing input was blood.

Read as DNA, the sequence is TGCAGCGTGCCAGGGCCTGAAGCTTTCTTT. Its protein is CSVPGPEAFF. The chain links TRBV29-1 with TRBJ1-1, and the D gene may be TRBD1, 5 bases matching. Per the germline V gene, SQVTM is the CDR1 and ANQGSEA is the CDR2. Inclusive of the bounding cysteine and phenylalanine, the CDR3 is 10 residues long. Just CDR3 DNA is preserved here, 30 bases in frame from base 1. The trim is 6 bases for V and 6 bases for J, with a gap of 8 bases between the germline ends. Here the CDR3 is joined to the reference TRBV29-1 and TRBJ1-1 genes, and the full variable domain is: SAVISQKPSRDICQRGTSLTIQCQVDSQVTMMFWYRQQPGQSLTLIATANQGSEATYESGFVIDKFPISRPNLTFSTLTVSNMSPEDSSIYLCSVPGPEAFFGQGTRLTVV.